This TCR beta chain is from a study of identical twins. General study points: There were fewer insertions in abundant cord blood beta clonotypes, but memory repertoires showed no such pattern. Within twin pairs, the out-of-frame alpha sequences they shared showed excess low generation probability.

TCRdb processed the 5' RACE reads anew with MiXCR; each CDR3 protein has one entry. Of about 470,000 distinct CDR3 sequences in the sample, 20% to 25% were seen once. Trimming cost V 6 bases and J 8 bases; bases outside gene matches: 8. There are 14 residues in the CDR3. Germline CDR1 reads LGHNT; CDR2 reads FRNRAP. This clonotype was detected only a few times. Its matching antigen is unknown. This sample was shared with a second study, whose subject was T cells expressing NK-cell markers. Per that paper: Researchers got TCR beta repertoires out of sorted CD3+CD56+NKG2C+, CD3+CD56+NKG2C- and CD3+CD56-NKG2C+ T cells. For a handful of donors, the dominant NKG2C+ clonotypes made up roughly 1.0-7.5% of their CD8+ T cells.

The V and J genes are TRBV12-5 and TRBJ1-4, with 8 bases identical to TRBD1. The source is a woman aged 18-35 years in good health. Sample: CD4+ T cells sorted from blood. DNA of the CDR3: TGTGCTAGTGGAGCCGGGACAGGTGGAGAAAAACTGTTTTTT. Protein sequence: CASGAGTGGEKLFF.